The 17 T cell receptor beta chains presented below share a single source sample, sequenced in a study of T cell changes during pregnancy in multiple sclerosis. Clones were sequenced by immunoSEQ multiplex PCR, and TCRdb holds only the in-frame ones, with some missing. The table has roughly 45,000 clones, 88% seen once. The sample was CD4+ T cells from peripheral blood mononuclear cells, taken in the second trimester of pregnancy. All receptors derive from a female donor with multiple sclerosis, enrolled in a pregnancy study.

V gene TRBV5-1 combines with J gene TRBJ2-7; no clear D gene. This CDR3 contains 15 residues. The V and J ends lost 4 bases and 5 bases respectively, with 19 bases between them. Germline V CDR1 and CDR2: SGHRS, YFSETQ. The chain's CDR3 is CASSPETTPAHEQYF. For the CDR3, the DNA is TGCGCCAGCAGCCCAGAAACTACGCCTGCCCACGAGCAGTACTTC.

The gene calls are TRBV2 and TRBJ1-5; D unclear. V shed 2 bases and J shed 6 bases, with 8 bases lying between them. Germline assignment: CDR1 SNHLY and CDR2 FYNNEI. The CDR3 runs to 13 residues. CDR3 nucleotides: TGTGCCAGCAGTGAAATTCGGGTTCAGCCCCAGCATTTT. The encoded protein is CASSEIRVQPQHF.

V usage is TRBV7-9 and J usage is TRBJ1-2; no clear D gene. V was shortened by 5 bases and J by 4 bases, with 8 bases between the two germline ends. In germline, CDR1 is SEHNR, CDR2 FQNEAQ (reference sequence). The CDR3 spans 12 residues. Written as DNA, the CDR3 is TGTGCCAGCAGCGAGAACGGCTATGGCTACACCTTC. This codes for CASSENGYGYTF.

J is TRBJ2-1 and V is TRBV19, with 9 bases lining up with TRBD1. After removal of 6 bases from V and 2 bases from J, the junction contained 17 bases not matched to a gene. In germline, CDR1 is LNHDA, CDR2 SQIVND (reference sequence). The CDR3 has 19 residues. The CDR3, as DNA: TGTGCCAGTAGGCCTAACCTGGACCGGGACAGGGTTACCTACAATGAGCAGTTCTTC. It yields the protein CASRPNLDRDRVTYNEQFF.

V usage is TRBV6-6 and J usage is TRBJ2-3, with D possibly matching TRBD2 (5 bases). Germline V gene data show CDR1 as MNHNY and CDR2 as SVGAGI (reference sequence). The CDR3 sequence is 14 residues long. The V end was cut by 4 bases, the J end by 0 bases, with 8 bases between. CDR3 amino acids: CASSLERSTDTQYF. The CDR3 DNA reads TGTGCCAGCAGTTTAGAGCGGAGCACAGATACGCAGTATTTT.

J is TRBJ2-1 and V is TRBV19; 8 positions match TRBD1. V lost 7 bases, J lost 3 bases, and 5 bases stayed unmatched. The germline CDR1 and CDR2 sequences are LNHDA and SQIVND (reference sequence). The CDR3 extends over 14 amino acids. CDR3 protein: CASTRTGNYNEQFF. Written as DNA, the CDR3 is TGTGCCAGTACCAGGACAGGGAACTACAATGAGCAGTTCTTC.

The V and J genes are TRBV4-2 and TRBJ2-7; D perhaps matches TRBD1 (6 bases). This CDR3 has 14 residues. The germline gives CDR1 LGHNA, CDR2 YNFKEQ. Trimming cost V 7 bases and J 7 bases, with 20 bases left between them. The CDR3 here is CASNNDRSTEEQYF. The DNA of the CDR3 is TGTGCCAGCAACAATGACAGGTCAACCGAAGAGCAGTACTTC.

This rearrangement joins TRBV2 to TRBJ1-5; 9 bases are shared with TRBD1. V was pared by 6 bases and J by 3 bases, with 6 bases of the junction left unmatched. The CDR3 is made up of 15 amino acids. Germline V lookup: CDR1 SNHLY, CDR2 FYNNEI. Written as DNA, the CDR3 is TGTGCCAGCAGAACAGGGGGCCAATACAATCAGCCCCAGCATTTT. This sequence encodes CASRTGGQYNQPQHF.

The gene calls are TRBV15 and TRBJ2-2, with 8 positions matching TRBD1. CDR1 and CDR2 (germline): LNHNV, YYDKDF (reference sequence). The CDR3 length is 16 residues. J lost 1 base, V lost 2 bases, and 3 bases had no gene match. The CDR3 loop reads CATSRTGTGNTGELFF. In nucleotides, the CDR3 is TGTGCCACCAGCAGAACCGGGACAGGGAACACCGGGGAGCTGTTTTTT.

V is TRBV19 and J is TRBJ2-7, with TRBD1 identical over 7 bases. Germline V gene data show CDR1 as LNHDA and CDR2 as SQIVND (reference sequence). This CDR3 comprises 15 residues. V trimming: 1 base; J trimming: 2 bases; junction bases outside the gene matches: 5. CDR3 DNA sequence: TGTGCCAGTAGTATAGCCCTACAGGGGACCTACGAGCAGTACTTC. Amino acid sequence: CASSIALQGTYEQYF.

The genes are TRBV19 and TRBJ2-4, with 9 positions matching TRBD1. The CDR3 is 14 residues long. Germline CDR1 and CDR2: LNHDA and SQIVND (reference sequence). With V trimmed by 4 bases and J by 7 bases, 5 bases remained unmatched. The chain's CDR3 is CASSTSGTGNIQYF. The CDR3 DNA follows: TGTGCCAGTAGTACCTCCGGGACAGGGAACATTCAGTACTTC. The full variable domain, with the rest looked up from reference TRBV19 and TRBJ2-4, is DGGITQSPKYLFRKEGQNVTLSCEQNLNHDAMYWYRQDPGQGLRLIYYSQIVNDFQKGDIAEGYSVSREKKESFPLTVTSAQKNPTAFYLCASSTSGTGNIQYFGAGTRLSVL.

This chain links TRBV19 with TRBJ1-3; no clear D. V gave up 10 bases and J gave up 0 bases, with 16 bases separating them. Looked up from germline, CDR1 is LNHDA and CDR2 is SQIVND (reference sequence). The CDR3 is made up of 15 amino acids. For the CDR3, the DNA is TGTGCCACCTCCCTGGCGGTCCTCTCTGGAAACACCATATATTTT. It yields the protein CATSLAVLSGNTIYF.

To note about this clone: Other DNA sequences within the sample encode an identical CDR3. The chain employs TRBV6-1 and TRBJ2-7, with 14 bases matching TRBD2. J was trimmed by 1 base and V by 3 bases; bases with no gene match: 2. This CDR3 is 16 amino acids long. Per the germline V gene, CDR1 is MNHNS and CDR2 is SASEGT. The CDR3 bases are TGTGCCAGCAGTGAGGGACTAGCGGGAGTTTCCTACGAGCAGTACTTC. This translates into CASSEGLAGVSYEQYF.

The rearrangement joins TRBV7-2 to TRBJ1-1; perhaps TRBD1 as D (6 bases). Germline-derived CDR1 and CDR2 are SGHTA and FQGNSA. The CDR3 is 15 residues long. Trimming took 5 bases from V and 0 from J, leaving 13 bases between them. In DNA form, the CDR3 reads TGTGCCAGCAGCCTAGTACGACAGGTGAACACTGAAGCTTTCTTT. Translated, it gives CASSLVRQVNTEAFF.

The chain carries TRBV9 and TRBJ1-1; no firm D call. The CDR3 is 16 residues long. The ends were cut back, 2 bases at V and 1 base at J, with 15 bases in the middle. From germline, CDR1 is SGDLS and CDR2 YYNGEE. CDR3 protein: CASSVGGGRANTEAFF. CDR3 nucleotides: TGTGCCAGCAGCGTGGGAGGCGGACGGGCGAACACTGAAGCTTTCTTT.

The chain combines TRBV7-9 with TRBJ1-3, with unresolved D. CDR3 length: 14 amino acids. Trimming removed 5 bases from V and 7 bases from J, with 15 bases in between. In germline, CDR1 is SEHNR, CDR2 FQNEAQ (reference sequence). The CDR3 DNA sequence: TGTGCCAGCAGCCCTGACATCCCGCCCAACACCATATATTTT. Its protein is CASSPDIPPNTIYF.

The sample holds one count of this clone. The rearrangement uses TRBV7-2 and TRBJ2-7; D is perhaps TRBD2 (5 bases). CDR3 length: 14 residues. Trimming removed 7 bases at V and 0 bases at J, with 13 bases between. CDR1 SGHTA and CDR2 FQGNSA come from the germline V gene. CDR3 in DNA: TGTGCCAGCAAAAGGACGGGGAGCTCCTACGAGCAGTACTTC. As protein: CASKRTGSSYEQYF.